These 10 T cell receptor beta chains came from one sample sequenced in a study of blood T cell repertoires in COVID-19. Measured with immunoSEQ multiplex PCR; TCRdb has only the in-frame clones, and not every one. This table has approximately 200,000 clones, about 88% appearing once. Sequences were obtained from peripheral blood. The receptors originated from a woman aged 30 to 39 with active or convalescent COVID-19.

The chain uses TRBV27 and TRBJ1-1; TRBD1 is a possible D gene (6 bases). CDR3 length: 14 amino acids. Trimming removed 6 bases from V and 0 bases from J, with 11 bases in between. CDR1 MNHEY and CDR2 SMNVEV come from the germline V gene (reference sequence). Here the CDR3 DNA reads TGTGCCAGCAGACCGGGACAACTGAACACTGAAGCTTTCTTT. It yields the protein CASRPGQLNTEAFF.

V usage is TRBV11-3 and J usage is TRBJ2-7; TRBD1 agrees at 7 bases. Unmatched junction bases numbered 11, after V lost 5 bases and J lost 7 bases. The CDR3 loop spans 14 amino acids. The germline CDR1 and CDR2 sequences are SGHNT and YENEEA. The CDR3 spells CASSRQRQGKEQYF. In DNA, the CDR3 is TGTGCCAGCAGCAGGCAGAGACAGGGAAAAGAGCAGTACTTC.

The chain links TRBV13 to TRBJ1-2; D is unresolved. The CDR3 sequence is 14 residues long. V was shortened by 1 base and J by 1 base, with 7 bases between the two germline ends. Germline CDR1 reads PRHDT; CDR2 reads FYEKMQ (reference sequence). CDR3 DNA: TGTGCCAGCAGCTTAGTCGGGTATAACTATGGCTACACCTTC. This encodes CASSLVGYNYGYTF.

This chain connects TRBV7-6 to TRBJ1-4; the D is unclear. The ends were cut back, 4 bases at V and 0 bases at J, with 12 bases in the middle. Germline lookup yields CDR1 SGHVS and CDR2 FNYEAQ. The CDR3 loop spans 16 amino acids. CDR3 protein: CASSSSFPPTNEKLFF. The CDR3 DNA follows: TGTGCCAGCAGCTCCAGTTTCCCTCCAACTAATGAAAAACTGTTTTTT.

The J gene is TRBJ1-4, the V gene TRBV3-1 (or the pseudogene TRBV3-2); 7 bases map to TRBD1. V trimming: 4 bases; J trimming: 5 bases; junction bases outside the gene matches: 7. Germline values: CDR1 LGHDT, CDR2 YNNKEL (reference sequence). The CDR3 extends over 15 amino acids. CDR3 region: CASSLRQGENEKLFF. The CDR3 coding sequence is TGTGCCAGCAGCCTACGACAGGGCGAAAATGAAAAACTGTTTTTT.

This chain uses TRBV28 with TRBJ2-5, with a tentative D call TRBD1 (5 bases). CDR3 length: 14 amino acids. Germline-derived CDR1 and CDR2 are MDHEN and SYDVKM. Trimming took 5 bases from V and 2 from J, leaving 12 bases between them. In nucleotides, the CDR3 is TGTGCCAGCAGTACTCGGACAACTCAAGAGACCCAGTACTTC. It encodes CASSTRTTQETQYF. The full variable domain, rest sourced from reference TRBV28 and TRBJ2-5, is DVKVTQSSRYLVKRTGEKVFLECVQDMDHENMFWYRQDPGLGLRLIYFSYDVKMKEKGDIPEGYSVSREKKERFSLILESASTNQTSMYLCASSTRTTQETQYFGPGTRLLVL.

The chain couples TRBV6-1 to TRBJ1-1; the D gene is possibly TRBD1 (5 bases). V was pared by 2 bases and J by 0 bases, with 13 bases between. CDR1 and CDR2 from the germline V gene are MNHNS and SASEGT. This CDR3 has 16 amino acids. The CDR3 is CASSEWGRPMNTEAFF. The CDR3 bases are TGTGCCAGCAGTGAATGGGGCAGGCCGATGAACACTGAAGCTTTCTTT.

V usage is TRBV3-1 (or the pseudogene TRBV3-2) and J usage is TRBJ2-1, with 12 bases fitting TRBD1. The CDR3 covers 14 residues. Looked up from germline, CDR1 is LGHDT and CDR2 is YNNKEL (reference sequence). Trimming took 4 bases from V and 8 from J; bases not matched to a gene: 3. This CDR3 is CASSPGTGGYEQFF. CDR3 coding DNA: TGTGCCAGCAGCCCCGGGACAGGGGGCTATGAGCAGTTCTTC.

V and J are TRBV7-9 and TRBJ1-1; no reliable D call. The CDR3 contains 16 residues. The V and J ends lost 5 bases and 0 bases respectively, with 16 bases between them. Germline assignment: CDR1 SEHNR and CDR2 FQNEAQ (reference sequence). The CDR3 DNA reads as TGTGCCAGCAGCCCCGGGTTTCTATATATGAACACTGAAGCTTTCTTT. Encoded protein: CASSPGFLYMNTEAFF.

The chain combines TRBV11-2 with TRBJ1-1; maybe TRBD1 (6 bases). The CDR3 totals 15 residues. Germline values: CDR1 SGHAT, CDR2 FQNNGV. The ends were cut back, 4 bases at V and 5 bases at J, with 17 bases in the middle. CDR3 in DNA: TGTGCCAGCAGCTCGACGCAGGGGTTTCGGACTGAAGCTTTCTTT. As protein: CASSSTQGFRTEAFF.